A single T cell receptor beta chain is shown here with its context. Antigen unknown. The sample is drawn from a study of cytomegalovirus exposure and HLA in healthy donors. The study, taken as a whole, reports: The listing of 150 to 200 TCR beta chains classed them as cytomegalovirus-associated. Most of the TCR beta V segments (in an earlier analysis) were productive either about 87% or about 30% of the time. A later analysis found common viral pathogens apparently linked to several of the most significant clusters.

Primers included in the PCR were 60 Vbeta and 13 Jbeta primers. Using immunoSEQ multiplex PCR, the repertoire was profiled, and TCRdb retains in-frame clones only, with some absent. The sample has about 170,000 clones; roughly four fifths are singletons. The receptor was derived from a female donor in good health and CMV-seronegative. Sequenced sample: PBMCs.

The CDR3 loop reads CASSLVGWSGAPRTQYF. DNA of the CDR3: TGTGCCAGCAGCTTAGTCGGATGGAGCGGGGCTCCTAGAACGCAGTATTTT. This chain links TRBV7-2 with TRBJ2-3, with 7 bases lining up with TRBD2. V lost 1 base, J lost 9 bases, and 16 bases stayed unmatched. This CDR3 contains 17 residues. CDR1 and CDR2 (germline): SGHTA, FQGNSA.